This TCR beta chain was sequenced for a study of T cell repertoires in cytomegalovirus infection. Broader study findings: The ex vivo response was dominated by HLA-C-restricted CMV-specific TCR beta clonotypes. Public TCR beta family frequency separated CMV-and-HLA carriers, including in an independent cohort.

CDR3 length: 12 amino acids. CDR1 and CDR2 (germline): MGHDK, SYGVNS. V shed 2 bases and J shed 15 bases, with 13 bases lying between them. This clonotype was picked up many times. The antigen is not known. TCRdb passed the reads through MiXCR, listing each CDR3 protein once. The sample contains more than 85,000 distinct CDR3 sequences, about 15% of which appear only once. This chain joins TRBV25-1 and TRBJ1-4; possibly TRBD1 for D (5 bases). This TCR was recovered from a human donor in good health (CMV status not recorded). Some clones in this sample may be carry-over from other donors' samples. The sequenced material came from PBMCs. CDR3 amino acids: CASSEMFGGMFF. The CDR3 nucleotides are TGTGCCAGCAGTGAAATGTTCGGGGGGATGTTTTTT. The whole variable domain, remainder taken from reference TRBV25-1 and TRBJ1-4, is EADIYQTPRYLVIGTGKKITLECSQTMGHDKMYWYQQDPGMELHLIHYSYGVNSTEKGDLSSESTVSRIRTEHFPLTLESARPSHTSQYLCASSEMFGGMFFGSGTQLSVL.